One sample yielded the 9 T cell receptor beta chains listed below, sequenced in a study of tumor and adjacent non-tumor tissue in lung cancer. RNA was extracted from bulk tissue without any cell sorting. Three rounds of nested PCR, following a modified ARM-PCR protocol, produced the TCRbeta library. TCRdb ran MiXCR on the multiplex PCR reads and lists one entry per CDR3 protein. This sample has about 120,000 distinct CDR3 sequences; roughly 84% occur once, and the top ten carry 20% to 25%. The sample consisted of lung tumor tissue. These receptors were collected from a man between 65 and 79 years old with non-small cell lung cancer.

In this sample, this clonotype turned up a few times. A much larger clone lies one base from this, so it may be a read error. CDR3 amino acids: CASSFFRAGETNTQYF. The CDR3 region has the DNA TGTGCCAGCAGTTTTTTTCGGGCAGGGGAAACAAATACGCAGTATTTT. This chain links TRBV28 with TRBJ2-3, with D possibly matching TRBD1 (6 bases). CDR3 length: 16 amino acids. V was clipped by 3 bases and J by 7 bases, with 20 bases between them. The germline CDR1 and CDR2 sequences are MDHEN and SYDVKM.

In the case of this clonotype: The conserved final phenylalanine or tryptophan is absent from the CDR3, which likely points to a read error. This rearrangement joins TRBV6-1 to TRBJ1-5, with D perhaps TRBD1 (6 bases). V lost 1 base and J 6 bases, leaving 13 bases between the germline ends. Germline CDR1 is MNHNS and CDR2 is SASEGT. There are 15 residues in the CDR3. In DNA form, the CDR3 reads TGTGCCAGCAGTGAAGAGACGGGGGGCGTTCAGCCCCAGCATCTT. Translating it yields CASSEETGGVQPQHL.

On this clonotype itself: As the CDR3 is not closed by the conserved phenylalanine or tryptophan, this likely results from a read error. The V call is TRBV4-1, the J call TRBJ1-5; the D gene is possibly TRBD1 (5 bases). Trimming left V 1 base short and J 4 bases short, with 11 bases between. This CDR3 is built from 15 residues. Germline assignment: CDR1 MGHRA and CDR2 YSYEKL. This chain's CDR3 is CASSQVAGSNQPQHS. CDR3 in DNA: TGCGCCAGCAGCCAAGTCGCAGGGAGTAATCAGCCCCAGCATTCT.

This clonotype has ten or more counts. The chain has TRBV10-2 and TRBJ2-7, with TRBD1 matching 9 bases. Germline V gene data show CDR1 as WSHSY and CDR2 as SAAADI. V shed 6 bases, J shed 4 bases, and the junction held 10 bases outside the gene matches. The CDR3 has 15 residues. CDR3 nucleotide sequence: TGCGCCAGCAGGGCCGGGACAGGGCAAGAATACGAGCAGTACTTC. It encodes CASRAGTGQEYEQYF.

The CDR3 DNA sequence: TGCAGCGTTGAAGTAGGGGAGACCCAGTACTTC. Its protein is CSVEVGETQYF. The chain combines TRBV29-1 with TRBJ2-5; D ambiguous. CDR3 length: 11 amino acids. V was shortened by 1 base and J by 5 bases, with 5 bases between the two germline ends. Germline V CDR1 and CDR2: SQVTM, ANQGSEA.

A note on this clonotype: No DNA is shown, since the ends of the CDR3 on it are uncertain; the CDR3 is the one TCRdb lists. CDR3: CSVGTGSQTHYF. V usage is TRBV29-1 and J usage is TRBJ2-5; the table gives TRBD1 as D, unverified against the DNA. The germline V gene encodes CDR1 SQVTM and CDR2 ANQGSEA. Ends included, the CDR3 has 12 residues.

About this clonotype: At one of its ends the junction is not consistent with the germline gene, which may arise from a read error. This chain links TRBV6-5 with TRBJ1-1, with D possibly matching TRBD1 (6 bases). The CDR3 runs 15 residues. CDR1 and CDR2 from the germline V gene are MNHEY and SVGAGI. The chain's CDR3 is CAGRTGTRLVSEAFF. The CDR3 nucleotides are TGTGCCGGCAGGACCGGGACAAGGTTGGTCAGTGAAGCTTTCTTT.

Note on this clonotype: At one of its ends the junction is not consistent with the germline gene, which may arise from a read error. This chain uses TRBV29-1 with TRBJ2-5; no firm D call. Germline values: CDR1 SQVTM, CDR2 ANQGSEA. The CDR3 spans 12 residues. CDR3 in amino acids: CSVEADGEIQYF. The DNA of the CDR3 is TGCAGCGTTGAGGCAGATGGAGAGATCCAGTACTTC.

This clonotype showed up just a few times. One end of the junction does not line up with germline, which may come from a read error. V is TRBV12-3 or TRBV12-4 and J is TRBJ1-2; no definite D call. The CDR3 is 12 amino acids. CDR3 region: CASTYGFYGYTF. The CDR3 nucleotides are TGTGCCAGCACTTATGGGTTCTATGGGTACACCTTC.